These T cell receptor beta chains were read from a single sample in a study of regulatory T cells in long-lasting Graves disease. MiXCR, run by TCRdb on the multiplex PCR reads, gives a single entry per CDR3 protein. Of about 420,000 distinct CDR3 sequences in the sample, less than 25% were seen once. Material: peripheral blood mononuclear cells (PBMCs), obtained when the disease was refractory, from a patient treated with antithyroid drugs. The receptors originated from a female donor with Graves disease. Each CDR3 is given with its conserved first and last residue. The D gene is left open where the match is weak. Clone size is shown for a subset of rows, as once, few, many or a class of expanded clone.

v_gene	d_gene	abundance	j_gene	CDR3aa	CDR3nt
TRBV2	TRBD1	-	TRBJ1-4	CASRRTGGVRVTNEKLFF	TGTGCCAGCAGACGAACAGGGGGAGTCCGTGTAACTAATGAAAAACTGTTTTTT
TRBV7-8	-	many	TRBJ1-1	CASSFPLGNTEAFF	TGTGCCAGCAGCTTTCCTCTGGGGAACACTGAAGCTTTCTTT
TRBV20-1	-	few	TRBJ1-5	CSASDSRTANQPQHF	TGCAGTGCTAGTGACTCCCGGACAGCCAATCAGCCCCAGCATTTT
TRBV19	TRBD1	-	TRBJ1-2	CASISTDRIYGYTF	TGTGCCAGTATTTCAACGGACAGGATCTATGGCTACACCTTC
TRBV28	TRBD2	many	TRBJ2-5	CASSFGTSGRGETQYF	TGTGCCAGCAGTTTTGGGACTAGCGGGAGAGGAGAGACCCAGTACTTC
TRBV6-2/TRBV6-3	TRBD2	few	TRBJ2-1	CASRWGGEDEQFF	TGTGCCAGCAGGTGGGGGGGGGAGGATGAGCAGTTCTTC
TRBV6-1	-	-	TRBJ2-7	CASRPPQGRTTSYEQYF	TGTGCCAGCAGGCCCCCACAGGGCCGAACTACATCCTACGAGCAGTACTTC
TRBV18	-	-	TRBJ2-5	CASSPRLARGQETQYF	TGTGCCAGCTCACCCAGACTAGCCAGGGGGCAAGAGACCCAGTACTTC
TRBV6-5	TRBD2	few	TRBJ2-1	CASSYKLANEQFF	TGTGCCAGCAGTTACAAACTAGCGAATGAGCAGTTCTTC
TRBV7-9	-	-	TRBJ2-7	CASSFSETHYEQYF	TGTGCCAGCAGCTTTAGTGAAACACACTACGAGCAGTACTTC
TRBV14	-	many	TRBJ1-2	CASSYSPTHAGGYTF	TGTGCCAGCAGCTACTCCCCAACTCATGCCGGGGGCTACACCTTC
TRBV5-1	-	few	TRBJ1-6	CASKKGGSSPLHF	TGCGCCAGCAAGAAGGGCGGGAGTTCACCCCTCCACTTT
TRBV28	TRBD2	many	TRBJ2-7	CASSLFIAGEGYEQYF	TGTGCCAGCAGTTTATTTATAGCGGGAGAGGGATACGAGCAGTACTTC
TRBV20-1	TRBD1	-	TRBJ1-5	CSANRGYSNQPQHF	TGCAGTGCCAACAGGGGCTATAGCAATCAGCCCCAGCATTTT
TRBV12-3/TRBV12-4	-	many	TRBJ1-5	CASSFHSNQPQHF	TGTGCCAGCAGTTTTCATAGCAATCAGCCCCAGCATTTT
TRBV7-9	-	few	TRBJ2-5	CASLRGGSGETQYF	TGTGCCAGCCTGCGAGGGGGTTCTGGAGAGACCCAGTACTTC
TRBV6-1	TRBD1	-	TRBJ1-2	CASTGQGRYGYTF	TGTGCCAGCACCGGACAGGGTCGCTATGGCTACACCTTC
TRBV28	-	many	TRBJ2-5	CASSLLGREKETQYF	TGTGCCAGCAGTTTATTGGGCCGAGAGAAAGAGACCCAGTACTTC
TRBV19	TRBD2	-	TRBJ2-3	CASSISGSTDTQYF	TGTGCCAGTAGTATTAGCGGGAGCACAGATACGCAGTATTTT
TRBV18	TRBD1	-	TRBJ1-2	CASSPRETGTGNGYTF	TGTGCCAGCTCACCTCGCGAAACCGGGACAGGGAACGGCTACACCTTC
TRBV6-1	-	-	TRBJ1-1	CATDRDNMNTEAFF	TGTGCCACCGACCGGGACAACATGAACACTGAAGCTTTCTTT
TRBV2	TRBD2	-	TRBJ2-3	CASSEGLAGTDTQYF	TGTGCCAGCAGTGAAGGGCTAGCGGGCACAGATACGCAGTATTTT
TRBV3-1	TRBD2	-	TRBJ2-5	CASRARGGETQYF	TGTGCCAGCAGGGCCCGGGGGGGAGAGACCCAGTACTTC
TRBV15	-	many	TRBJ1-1	CATSREPMDGAEAFF	TGTGCCACCAGCAGAGAACCGATGGACGGGGCGGAAGCTTTCTTT
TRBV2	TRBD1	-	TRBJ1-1	CASSEDRGSTEAFF	TGTGCCAGCAGTGAAGACAGGGGAAGTACTGAAGCTTTCTTT
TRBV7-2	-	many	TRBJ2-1	CASSLVPRNEQFF	TGTGCCAGCAGCTTAGTTCCACGGAATGAGCAGTTCTTC
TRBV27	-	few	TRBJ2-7	CASSPKFPGRAQGREQYF	TGTGCCAGCAGTCCGAAGTTTCCGGGCCGGGCCCAAGGACGCGAGCAGTACTTC
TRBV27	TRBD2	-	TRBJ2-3	CASSFDPGTRRVDTQYF	TGTGCCAGCAGTTTCGACCCCGGGACTAGAAGGGTCGATACGCAGTATTTT
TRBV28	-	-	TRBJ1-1	CASSVGQWTEAFF	TGTGCCAGCAGTGTCGGACAGTGGACTGAAGCTTTCTTT
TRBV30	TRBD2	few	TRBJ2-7	CAWDVPSGRAVSYEQYF	TGTGCCTGGGACGTCCCTAGCGGGAGGGCCGTATCCTACGAGCAGTACTTC
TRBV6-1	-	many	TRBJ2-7	CASTQAGQGEYEQYF	TGTGCCAGCACCCAAGCGGGGCAGGGGGAGTACGAGCAGTACTTC
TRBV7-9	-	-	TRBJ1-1	CASNAPGQLNTEAFF	TGTGCCAGCAACGCCCCAGGACAGCTGAACACTGAAGCTTTCTTT
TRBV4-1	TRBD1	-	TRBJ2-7	CASSQTGTGVYEQYF	TGCGCCAGCAGCCAAACCGGGACAGGGGTCTACGAGCAGTACTTC
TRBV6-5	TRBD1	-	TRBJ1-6	CASSYPDRVGSPLHF	TGTGCCAGCAGTTACCCCGACAGGGTGGGATCACCCCTCCACTTT
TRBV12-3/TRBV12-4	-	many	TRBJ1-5	CASSFWSSNQPQHF	TGTGCCAGCAGTTTCTGGAGTAGCAATCAGCCCCAGCATTTT
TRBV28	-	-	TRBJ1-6	CASKQANSYNSPLHF	TGTGCCAGCAAGCAGGCGAACTCCTATAATTCACCCCTCCACTTT
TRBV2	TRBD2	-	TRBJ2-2	CASIGLAGVPGELFF	TGTGCCAGCATTGGACTAGCGGGAGTTCCCGGGGAGCTGTTTTTT